A selection of T cell receptor beta chains follows, all from one sample in a study of CD8+CD57+ T cells in acquired aplastic anemia. Via MiXCR, TCRdb re-called the reads, giving one row per CDR3 protein. The sample contains 74,000 or so distinct CDR3 sequences, almost 55% of which appear only once. Sequenced sample: sorted CD4+, CD8+, or CD8+CD57+ T cells (not recorded which) from PBMCs. These receptors all stem from a human donor in good health, serving as a control. Each CDR3 is given with its conserved first and last residue.

v_gene,len,j_gene,CDR3aa
TRBV10-1,16,TRBJ2-2,CASSERAGAGTGELFF
TRBV11-1,17,TRBJ1-3,CATPSKPSHKAGNTIYF
TRBV15,15,TRBJ2-7,CATSRGDSSSYEQYF
TRBV19,13,TRBJ1-1,CASSIDPRAEAFF
TRBV6-1,13,TRBJ1-1,CASTETVNTEAFF
TRBV7-2,13,TRBJ2-7,CASSSQGWDEQYF
TRBV24-1,18,TRBJ1-6,CATSERDSQSSYNSPLHF
TRBV2,16,TRBJ2-1,CVSSARKTSGHNEQSF
TRBV20-1,13,TRBJ2-5,CSAQASGEPTQYF
TRBV12-3/TRBV12-4,15,TRBJ2-1,CASSLGQTLYNEQFF
TRBV2,13,TRBJ1-5,CARGQIQQSAQHF
TRBV4-3,16,TRBJ2-7,CASSPSAELAGKEQYF
TRBV29-1,11,TRBJ1-6,CSVVARDTLHF
TRBV2,13,TRBJ2-7,CASRGPASYEQYF
TRBV10-3,15,TRBJ1-5,CAISGGQGSNQPQHF
TRBV5-8,15,TRBJ1-2,CASSLDYSSLYGYTF
TRBV6-5,14,TRBJ2-7,CASSYSPGRDEQYF
TRBV6-5,17,TRBJ1-2,CASSYFGGSPSNYGYTF
TRBV20-1,12,TRBJ1-1,CSAIRVNTEAFF
TRBV10-3,15,TRBJ1-2,CAISGSGQINYGYTF
TRBV7-2,14,TRBJ1-6,CASSLTKNNSPLHF
TRBV6-2/TRBV6-3,15,TRBJ1-1,CASSYFQGNDTEAFF
TRBV7-9,15,TRBJ1-2,CAINPRDGESHGYTF
TRBV20-1,14,TRBJ1-2,CSARPPLLDYGYTF
TRBV9,15,TRBJ2-7,CASSVAVTVLDEQYF
TRBV10-3,13,TRBJ1-1,CAIQSQANTEAFF